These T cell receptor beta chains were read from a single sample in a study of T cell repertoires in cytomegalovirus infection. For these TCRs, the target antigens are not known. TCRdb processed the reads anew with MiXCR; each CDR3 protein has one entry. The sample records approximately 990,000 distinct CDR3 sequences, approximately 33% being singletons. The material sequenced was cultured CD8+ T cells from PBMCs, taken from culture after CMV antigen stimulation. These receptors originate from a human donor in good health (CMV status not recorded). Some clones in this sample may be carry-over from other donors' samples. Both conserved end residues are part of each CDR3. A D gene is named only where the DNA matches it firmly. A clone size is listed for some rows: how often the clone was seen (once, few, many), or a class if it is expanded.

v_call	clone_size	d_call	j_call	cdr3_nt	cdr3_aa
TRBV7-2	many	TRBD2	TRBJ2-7	TGTGCCAGCAGCGGACTAGCGGCCTCCTACGAGCAGTACTTC	CASSGLAASYEQYF
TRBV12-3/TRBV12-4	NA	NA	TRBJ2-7	TGTGCCAGCAGTATAACCCCTCTAGCAACCTACGAGCAGTACTTC	CASSITPLATYEQYF
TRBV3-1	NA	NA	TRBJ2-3	TGTGCCAGCAGCCAGCCCGGGACTAGCACAGATACGCAGTATTTT	CASSQPGTSTDTQYF
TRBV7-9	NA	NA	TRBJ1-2	TGTGCCAGCAGAGCAGGGGATGTTGGCTACACCTTC	CASRAGDVGYTF
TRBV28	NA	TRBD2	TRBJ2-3	TGTGCCAGCAGCCCGGTGGGCGGGGGGTGGGTTAAGGACACAGATACGCAGTATTTT	CASSPVGGGWVKDTDTQYF
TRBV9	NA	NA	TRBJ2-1	TGTGCCAGCAGCACCCTAGACAGCACCACGAACAATGAGCAGTTCTTC	CASSTLDSTTNNEQFF
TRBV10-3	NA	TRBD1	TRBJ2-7	TGTGCCATCAAACAGGGGGTGGGGGAGCAGTACTTC	CAIKQGVGEQYF
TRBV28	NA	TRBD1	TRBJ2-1	TGTGCCAGCAGTTTAGTAGGACAGGGAATGGATGAGCAGTTCTTC	CASSLVGQGMDEQFF
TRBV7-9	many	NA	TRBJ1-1	TGTGCCAGCAGCTTAGTATCAGGGGCTAACACTGAAGCTTTCTTT	CASSLVSGANTEAFF
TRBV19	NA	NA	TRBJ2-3	TGTGCCAGTAGCTGGGGGATACCGGGACCTCCAAAGCGGACAGATACGCAGTATTTT	CASSWGIPGPPKRTDTQYF
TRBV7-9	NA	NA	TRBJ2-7	TGTGCCAGCACGGGGTTAAGCTACGAGCAGTACTTC	CASTGLSYEQYF
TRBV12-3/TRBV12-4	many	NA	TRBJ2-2	TGTGCCAGCAGGCCCTTGGGCGGGGAGCTGTTTTTT	CASRPLGGELFF
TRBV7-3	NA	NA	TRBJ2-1	TGTGCCAGTGGGGTAGCGGAATACAATGAGCAGTTCTTC	CASGVAEYNEQFF
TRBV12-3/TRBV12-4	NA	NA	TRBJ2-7	TGTGCCAGCACGGCGGTGAGCAGCGCCTACGAGCAGTACTTC	CASTAVSSAYEQYF
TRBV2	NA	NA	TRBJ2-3	TGTGCCAGCAGTGAATGGGTCACCCCTAGCACAGATACGCAGTATTTT	CASSEWVTPSTDTQYF
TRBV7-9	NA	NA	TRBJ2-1	TGTGCCAGCAGCATTCATTCACTAGCAGGGCTAGGAAATGAGCAGTTCTTC	CASSIHSLAGLGNEQFF
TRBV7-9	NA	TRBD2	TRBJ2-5	TGTGCCAGCAGCTTAGGAGGCGGGGGGGCCTGGGAGACCCAGTACTTC	CASSLGGGGAWETQYF
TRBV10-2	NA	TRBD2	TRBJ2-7	TGCGCCAGCAGGGGACTAGAAGCCTACGAGCAGTACTTC	CASRGLEAYEQYF
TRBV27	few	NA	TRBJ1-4	TGTGCCAGCAGTTTGGGGGCGCGGGGTGAAAAACTGTTTTTT	CASSLGARGEKLFF
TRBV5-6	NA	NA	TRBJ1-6	TGTGCCAGCAGCGCTTCAGGGCGGAATTCACCCCTCCACTTT	CASSASGRNSPLHF
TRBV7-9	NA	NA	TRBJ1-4	TGTGCCAGCAGCCCTGTGCGGAACGAAAAACTGTTTTTT	CASSPVRNEKLFF
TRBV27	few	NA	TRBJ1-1	TGTGCCAGCAGTTTATCGAGGGGGACTAACACTGAAGCTTTCTTT	CASSLSRGTNTEAFF
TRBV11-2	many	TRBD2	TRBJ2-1	TGTGCCAGCAGCCGACGCACAGGGCTAGCGGGGTACAATGAGCAGTTCTTC	CASSRRTGLAGYNEQFF
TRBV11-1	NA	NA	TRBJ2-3	TGTGCCAGCAGCTTAGTCCCGGGGACAGATACGCAGTATTTT	CASSLVPGTDTQYF
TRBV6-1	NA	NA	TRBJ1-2	TGTGCTAACAGGCGGGGATATGGCTACACCTTC	CANRRGYGYTF
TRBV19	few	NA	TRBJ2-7	TGTGCCAGTACCCCACGGGGACGGAACTACGAGCAGTACTTC	CASTPRGRNYEQYF
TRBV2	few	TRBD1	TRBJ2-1	TGTGCCAGCAGTGGGAGATCACAGGGGCGAAATGAGCAGTTCTTC	CASSGRSQGRNEQFF
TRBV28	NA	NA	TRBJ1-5	TGTGCCAGCAGTTTCGGCAGACTAAATCAGCCCCAGCATTTT	CASSFGRLNQPQHF
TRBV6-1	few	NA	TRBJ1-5	TGTGCCAGCAGTGTGAGGGTTGGCAATCAGCCCCAGCATTTT	CASSVRVGNQPQHF